Each of the 3 T cell receptor beta chains below was sequenced from the same sample in a study of T-cell reconstitution after alpha-beta-depleted transplantation in children. Preparation of the TCRbeta library used unique molecular identifiers. Each CDR3 protein gets one entry after TCRdb re-called the PCR reads with MiXCR. The sample has around 960,000 distinct CDR3 sequences, roughly 29% seen once. Sequences were derived from PBMCs, mostly from graft donor cells, sampled 360 days after TCRalphabeta/CD19-depleted stem cell transplant. The receptors here all came from a boy less than two years old who had a stem cell transplant for SCID, so the T cells may come from the graft donor.

The gene calls are TRBV5-1 and TRBJ2-2; D tentatively fits TRBD1 or TRBD2 (5 bases each). The CDR3 spans 17 residues. Germline CDR1 reads SGHRS; CDR2 reads YFSETQ. The V end lost 0 bases, the J end lost 2 bases, and 14 bases lay between the germline ends. Written as DNA, the CDR3 is TGCGCCAGCAGCTTGGACTGGTTTGGGGGTAACACCGGGGAGCTGTTTTTT. Translated: CASSLDWFGGNTGELFF.

The V call is TRBV11-3, the J call TRBJ2-1, with D perhaps assigned TRBD1 or TRBD2 (5 bases each). V was pared by 2 bases and J by 3 bases, with 14 bases between. Germline V gene lookup returns CDR1 SGHNT and CDR2 YENEEA. This CDR3 has 16 amino acids. DNA of the CDR3: TGTGCCAGCAGCTTATCGTACGGGGCTTTCTACAATGAGCAGTTCTTC. Translating gives CASSLSYGAFYNEQFF.

CDR3 amino acids: CSVRWTGGSGEQYF. Written as DNA, the CDR3 is TGCAGTGTCCGCTGGACAGGGGGCTCGGGGGAGCAGTACTTC. The chain joins TRBV20-1 to TRBJ2-7; TRBD1 matches at 11 bases. After removal of 7 bases from V and 7 bases from J, the junction contained 12 bases not matched to a gene. The V gene's germline CDR1 is DFQATT and CDR2 SNEGSKA (reference sequence). The CDR3 has 14 residues.